This T cell receptor (beta chain) was retrieved from a study of cytomegalovirus exposure and HLA in healthy donors. This PCR relied on a set of 60 Vbeta primers and 13 Jbeta primers. This table comes from immunoSEQ multiplex PCR, and its TCRdb copy is limited to in-frame clones, with some not included. The table has 150,000 to 200,000 clones, around 80% seen once. The germline V gene encodes CDR1 SGHRS and CDR2 YFSETQ. The length of the CDR3 is 14 residues. V lost 4 bases, J lost 2 bases, and 13 bases lay in between. Overall study findings and caveats: More than 15,000 TCR beta sequences were associated with HLA alleles at 0.05 false discovery rate in a later analysis. It emerged from a later analysis that several of the most significant clusters appeared to be linked to common viral pathogens.

This clone was detected only a few times. Antigen: not known. The chain uses TRBV5-1 and TRBJ2-7; the D gene is possibly TRBD2 (6 bases). The receptor comes from a woman in her thirties or forties in good health and CMV-seropositive. The sample was PBMCs. The CDR3 region is CASSPGLNTYEQYF. CDR3 coding DNA: TGCGCCAGCAGCCCGGGACTTAATACCTACGAGCAGTACTTC.